This T cell receptor beta chain is from a study of T cell responses to AZD1222 COVID-19 vaccine. Sequencing was performed with immunoSEQ multiplex PCR; in TCRdb, only in-frame clones are kept and a portion is missing. The sample lists about 59,000 clones, 80% to 90% occurring once. Samples with a second dose at about 4 or about 12 weeks were pooled together. Turning to this clone: The antigen remains unidentified.

Findings and caveats of the study: The donor group comprised mostly white British people and more females; the analysis possibly underestimated clonal diversity. None of the repertoires were sampled until the peak T cell response had passed.

V shed 4 bases and J shed 1 base, with 11 bases lying between them. Germline V CDR1 and CDR2: MDHEN, SYDVKM. The CDR3 consists of 15 residues. The starting material was peripheral blood, obtained 28 days after the second AZD1222 dose. The chain has TRBV28 and TRBJ1-5, with a weak D call TRBD1 (5 bases). This receptor was taken from an adult who received the AZD1222 COVID-19 vaccine. The chain's CDR3 is CASSSGPGSNQPQHF. As DNA, the CDR3 is TGTGCCAGCAGTTCGGGACCCGGGAGCAATCAGCCCCAGCATTTT. Together with reference TRBV28 and TRBJ1-5, the CDR3 gives the full variable domain: DVKVTQSSRYLVKRTGEKVFLECVQDMDHENMFWYRQDPGLGLRLIYFSYDVKMKEKGDIPEGYSVSREKKERFSLILESASTNQTSMYLCASSSGPGSNQPQHFGDGTRLSIL.